This section outlines one T cell receptor beta chain sequence together with its context. As yet, its antigen is unknown. Profiled with immunoSEQ multiplex PCR; TCRdb holds only in-frame clones, not every one. Seen here are 130,000 to 150,000 clones, 90% to 95% observed once, and the top ten hold 9.5% to 15%. The germline V gene has CDR1 MNHNY and CDR2 SVGAGI (reference sequence). The CDR3 spans 15 residues. V was cut by 3 bases and J by 10 bases, with 16 bases left in between. The data belong to a study of T cell responses to AZD1222 COVID-19 vaccine. Points from the study as a whole: Females outnumbered males among donors, who were mostly white British; clonal diversity was possibly underestimated. Just five to seven people given AZD1222 tested seropositive at baseline. Following two doses of AZD1222, Spike-specific TCR breadth and depth rose. Targeting of unmutated variant regions was reportedly seen in nearly half of spike-specific TCRs.

The clonotype was recovered from an adult who had recovered from COVID-19. The V call is TRBV6-6, the J call TRBJ1-6, with D tentatively TRBD1 (6 bases). The source material was peripheral blood, sampled after recovery from COVID-19. As DNA, the CDR3 is TGTGCCAGCAGTTATACCACAGGGAGGGACTCACCCCTCCACTTT. Translated, it gives CASSYTTGRDSPLHF.